This entry features one T cell receptor (beta chain) sequence. The antigen is undetermined. PCR involved 60 Vbeta and 13 Jbeta primers. Data came from immunoSEQ multiplex PCR; TCRdb stores just in-frame clones and leaves some out. The data show 130,000 or so clones, roughly three quarters seen once. The data were taken from a study of cytomegalovirus exposure and HLA in healthy donors. The V gene's germline CDR1 is SGHTA and CDR2 FQGTGA. J lost 7 bases, V lost 5 bases, and 8 bases had no gene match. This CDR3 has 14 amino acids. Findings and caveats of the study: A prior analysis recorded that most TCR beta V segments were productive about 87% or about 30% of the time. Per published accounts, TCR beta sequences correctly predicted the HLA-A and HLA-B alleles of most subjects.

This receptor was obtained from a woman aged 60 to 75 in good health and CMV-seronegative. Specimen: PBMCs. J is TRBJ1-1 and V is TRBV7-3; 9 nucleotides line up with TRBD1. The chain's CDR3 is CASSPTPGQGEAFF. In nucleotides, the CDR3 is TGTGCCAGCAGCCCGACCCCGGGACAGGGTGAAGCTTTCTTT.